These T cell receptor beta chains were read from a single sample in a study of cytomegalovirus exposure and HLA in healthy donors. Sequenced by immunoSEQ multiplex PCR; TCRdb stores in-frame clones only, minus some. Its table records 65,000 to 85,000 clones. The sequencing input was PBMCs. Every receptor here comes from a female donor in good health and CMV-seropositive. CDR3s include the opening cysteine and the closing phenylalanine or tryptophan. The D gene is left open where the match is weak.

D gene | J gene | V gene | CDR3 protein | CDR3 DNA
- | TRBJ1-5 | TRBV2 | CASSERGDQPQHF | TGTGCCAGCAGTGAACGGGGGGATCAGCCCCAGCATTTT
- | TRBJ2-7 | TRBV4-3 | CASSQDVGFGGQQYF | TGCGCCAGCAGCCAAGATGTAGGGTTTGGCGGGCAGCAGTACTTC
- | TRBJ1-3 | TRBV19 | CASTYNRGSGNTIYF | TGTGCCAGTACCTACAATCGGGGATCCGGAAACACCATATATTTT
- | TRBJ2-7 | TRBV28 | CASSLYQGTYEQYF | TGTGCCAGCAGTTTATATCAGGGGACCTACGAGCAGTACTTC
- | TRBJ1-6 | TRBV13 | CASSPRRGFAGNSPLHF | TGTGCCAGCAGCCCACGTCGAGGGTTTGCGGGGAATTCACCCCTCCACTTT
- | TRBJ1-1 | TRBV7-2 | CASSSRSYRNEAFF | TGTGCCAGCAGCTCGAGGAGCTACAGGAATGAAGCTTTCTTT
- | TRBJ1-1 | TRBV30 | CASSGGFTEAFF | TGTGCCTCCTCGGGGGGATTCACTGAAGCTTTCTTT
TRBD1 | TRBJ2-7 | TRBV6-5 | CASSASTGFHEQYF | TGTGCCAGCAGCGCCTCGACAGGGTTCCACGAGCAGTACTTC
TRBD1 | TRBJ1-1 | TRBV2 | CASKGAEMNTEAFF | TGTGCCAGCAAGGGGGCAGAGATGAACACTGAAGCTTTCTTT
- | TRBJ2-1 | TRBV30 | CAWNSPTTGVGMNEQFF | TGTGCCTGGAATTCACCCACGACCGGGGTGGGTATGAATGAGCAGTTCTTC
TRBD1 | TRBJ2-1 | TRBV28 | CASRLNRGKSSYNEQFF | TGTGCCAGCAGACTGAACAGGGGAAAGAGCTCCTACAATGAGCAGTTCTTC
- | TRBJ1-5 | TRBV4-1 | CASSYIQGSNQPQHF | TGCGCCAGCAGCTATATACAGGGTAGCAATCAGCCCCAGCATTTT
- | TRBJ1-1 | TRBV4-2 | CASSQDWDQGTAFF | TGTGCCAGCAGCCAAGATTGGGACCAGGGGACAGCTTTCTTT
TRBD1 | TRBJ2-5 | TRBV19 | CASSSEGAVTQYF | TGTGCCAGTAGTTCTGAGGGGGCAGTGACCCAGTACTTC
TRBD2 | TRBJ2-1 | TRBV30 | CAWSSGTSITNEQFF | TGTGCCTGGAGTTCCGGGACTAGCATAACCAATGAGCAGTTCTTC
- | TRBJ1-6 | TRBV14 | CASSHRGGSYNSPLHF | TGTGCCAGCAGCCACCGGGGGGGCTCCTATAATTCACCCCTCCACTTT
TRBD1 | TRBJ1-6 | TRBV9 | CASSPPGTGGVSSPLHF | TGTGCCAGCAGCCCTCCCGGGACAGGGGGCGTGAGTTCACCCCTCCACTTT
- | TRBJ2-7 | TRBV28 | CASRPSAAEQYF | TGTGCCAGCAGGCCCTCAGCGGCCGAGCAGTACTTC
- | TRBJ1-2 | TRBV11-2 | CASSLDPDADYGYTF | TGTGCCAGCAGCTTAGATCCCGACGCGGACTATGGCTACACCTTC
TRBD1 | TRBJ1-4 | TRBV30 | CAWSVGGKNEKLFF | TGTGCCTGGAGTGTAGGGGGCAAGAATGAAAAACTGTTTTTT
TRBD2 | TRBJ2-3 | TRBV9 | CASSALGGLSTDTQYF | TGTGCCAGCAGCGCCCTCGGGGGGTTGAGCACAGATACGCAGTATTTT
- | TRBJ2-5 | TRBV30 | CAWSQETQYF | TGTGCCTGGTCTCAAGAGACCCAGTACTTC
- | TRBJ1-4 | TRBV28 | CASSLMTATNEKLFF | TGTGCCAGCAGTTTAATGACAGCAACTAATGAAAAACTGTTTTTT
TRBD1 | TRBJ2-7 | TRBV6-5 | CATGWGQGYEQYF | TGTGCCACTGGTTGGGGACAGGGGTACGAGCAGTACTTC
- | TRBJ2-7 | TRBV7-8 | CASSSSQIAARLYEQYF | TGTGCCAGCAGCTCATCCCAAATAGCGGCACGTCTCTACGAGCAGTACTTC